The entry that follows covers one T cell receptor (beta chain) sequence. The specificity of this receptor is unknown. No much larger clone is present one base from it, and per-base qualities are unavailable. The data belong to a study of cytomegalovirus exposure and HLA in healthy donors (dated by TCRdb to about 2017). At the level of the whole study: An earlier analysis of several hundred of the donors reported 250 to 300 Gb of sequence data and 95 million to 120 million unique TCR beta sequences obtained from around 190 million T cells. Roughly 5 DR-DQ haplotypes were handled as single units for association and clustering because linkage in the cohort was strong. The number of donors typed differed by locus, with roughly 620-640 for A, B, C, DRB1 and DQB1, around 520 for DQA1, approximately 570 for DPA1, and some 450 for DPB1. All discovery cohort repertoires had been generated using a single sequencing platform. The study aimed to test whether cataloging public T cell receptors could reveal signatures of past pathogen exposure. HLA typing covered class I and class II loci at four-digit resolution. High-throughput TCR immunosequencing, statistical association of individual TCRs with disease status, and machine learning were combined to predict cytomegalovirus infection status. Of the approximately 400 genotyped donors, roughly 85% fell in the genetic ancestry cluster associated with self-reported Caucasian donors. An early release covering approximately 600 HLA-typed donors comprised roughly 300 gigabases of sequencing data and 85 million to 100 million unique TCR sequences. Along with the approximately 670-subject first cohort, a separate validation cohort of about 110 different subjects was used. Among a few hundred genotyped donors of the cohort, an average of approximately 250,000 unique TCR beta nucleotide sequences were sequenced per donor, about a sixth of them non-productive. Donor age, sex, ethnicity and CMV serostatus were compiled alongside the repertoire data. An earlier analysis of several hundred of the donors applied high-throughput TCR beta sequencing to assess whether each TCR beta V gene segment acted as functional or pseudogenic. The later analysis used no new phenotypic data to find candidate immune exposures, relying instead on TCR beta sequences and their occurrence across donors. A later analysis re-examined previously published TCR beta repertoires from 610 or so donors and added high-resolution HLA genotyping to investigate patterns of TCR occurrence. The study used immunosequencing to profile the T cell repertoires of some 600 subjects and linked those repertoires to cytomegalovirus serostatus. Genome-wide SNP genotypes for about 65% of the roughly 700 donors were used in a later genetic analysis, which treated that subset as a discovery cohort.

Overall results and qualifications from the work: Most TCR sequences were observed very rarely across donors, whereas some public TCRs were present in many individuals. Because some donors lacked HLA typing at each locus, the association tests relied only on the typed subset. A later genetic analysis reported fewer N-insertions in productive TCRs among donors in an Asian-associated ancestry cluster than the roughly 690-donor mean. The study gave a list of 150 to 200 TCR beta chains associated with cytomegalovirus. A later analysis reported that several top co-occurrence clusters appeared linked to parvovirus B19, influenza, CMV and Epstein-Barr virus. In a later genetic analysis, a missense DCLRE1C variant was associated with V-gene and J-gene trimming of TCR beta chains, and the association was replicated in an independent cohort. In a later analysis, HLA-associated TCR beta chains were found to be more clonally expanded and to have lower generation probabilities than equally common non-associated chains. According to a later analysis, most CMV-associated TCR beta chains appeared to be HLA-restricted, and the HLA associations seemed to be driven largely by CMV exposure. Roughly uniform sequencing depth across donors was assumed in presence/absence analyses, although this assumption may not hold. Linkage disequilibrium might explain the correlated functional status among segregating V segments, but an unknown experimental factor could not be ruled out. A further reported finding was that TCR beta sequences accurately predicted the HLA-A and HLA-B alleles for most subjects in the first cohort. Cytomegalovirus status was reported to be diagnosed by the classifier with high specificity and sensitivity in both the original and validation cohorts. In a later analysis, some 18,000 TCR beta sequences were associated with specific HLA alleles at a false discovery rate of 0.05. An earlier analysis of some 560 of the donors showed that most TCR beta V segments appeared in productive rearrangements either about 87% or about 30% of the time, which broadly matched IMGT annotations. The only immune exposure information available for the cohort was CMV serostatus. In vitro tests confirmed that a few of the cytomegalovirus-associated TCR beta chains recognize cytomegalovirus antigens. A later analysis found that TCR association rates varied across HLA loci, with DRB1 alleles showing the most associated TCRs and HLA-C alleles the fewest. When HLA alleles, especially DR and DQ, strongly co-occurred, TCR associations were difficult to assign to individual alleles. Only TCR beta chains were sequenced in this cohort, and the absence of alpha or paired-chain data limited detectable features. The sequencing pipeline was judged likely to have produced a cluster of highly shared sequence variants as a technical artifact. Around 16 rarely observed V segments, including chromosome 9 orphons, were excluded from the earlier analysis of a few hundred of the donors because counts were too low. The authors suggested that the approach could potentially be extended to other disease states and immunological phenotypes.

The cohort comprised hundreds of healthy bone marrow donors. At the time of sampling, all cohort members were nominally healthy, though unrecorded immune exposures were likely present. The donor was CMV seronegative and was included in the group of approximately 350 seronegative cohort members. A peripheral blood sample was provided by each donor, and peripheral blood mononuclear cells were used for TCR beta sequencing. Genomic DNA extraction from the blood cell samples was performed with the Qiagen DNeasy Blood Extraction Kit. Libraries were built with the immunoSEQ multiplex PCR assay. The multiplex PCR relied on a mix of 60 forward primers for TCR Vbeta segments and 13 reverse primers for TCR Jbeta segments. A multiplex PCR assay on genomic DNA amplified the CDR3 region of rearranged TCR beta genes. The Illumina HiSeq System was used to sequence the amplified TCR beta libraries as 87-base-pair reads. In the authors' own workflow: Across the 600 to 700 repertoires, a later analysis counted approximately 83 million unique TCR beta chains, around 11 million of which were shared by at least two donors. Raw reads were error-corrected and collapsed into unique sequences with a nearest-neighbor algorithm that merged closely related sequences to remove PCR and sequencing errors. To assign V, D and J gene segments, CDR3 sequences were aligned to IMGT reference sequences. Each retained sequence needed at least a six-nucleotide match to both a V gene segment and a J gene segment. A rearrangement counted as productive if the CDR3 had no stop codons and remained in frame with V and J, and every other rearrangement counted as non-productive. Following IMGT convention, CDR3 was defined as the stretch from the second conserved V-encoded cysteine to the conserved J-encoded phenylalanine. The earlier analysis of fewer than 700 of the donors excluded sequences that lacked an unambiguous match to a single V gene segment. An earlier analysis of around 600 of the donors classified V segments as functional when productive rearrangements were above 56.7% and as segregating when the standard deviation between donors was above 5%. To diagnose cytomegalovirus status from the catalog of TCR beta chain sequences, a statistical classification framework was built. V and J gene assignment, in a later analysis, came from comparing TCR nucleotide sequences with IMGT/GENE-DB human TR gene sequences. In a later analysis, CDR3 sequences and most-parsimonious VDJ recombination scenarios were assigned using the TCRdist pipeline. In a later analysis, each TCR beta chain was defined by its CDR3 amino acid sequence together with its V-gene family, and reads lacking a unique V-gene family were excluded. To address suspected cross-contamination and a sequencing artifact, a later analysis removed roughly 640 highly shared, low-generation-probability nucleotide sequences. In a later analysis, a clonal expansion index was calculated for each public chain from normalized within-repertoire ranks of inferred template counts. A later analysis computed generation probabilities with a VDJ recombination model fitted to out-of-frame rearrangements, and checked the results against IGoR. In a later analysis, TCR-TCR, TCR-HLA and TCR-CMV co-occurrence was scored with hypergeometric tests, and a repertoire-size bias correction was applied to TCR pairs. A later analysis estimated false discovery rates by permuting HLA or CMV assignments 20 times. In a later analysis, co-occurring TCRs were grouped using DBSCAN, with TCRdist sequence similarity added in when clustering inside HLA-allele-positive subsets. For co-occurrence clustering, repertoires with fewer than 30,000 or more than 120,000 public chains were excluded, along with about five repertoires with anomalous nucleotide sharing. Drawn from immuneACCESS, this table holds only the in-frame rearrangements with V and J called that TCRdb kept. Clones are partly lost; checked studies trace under half to an unresolved V gene and leave the rest unexplained. V and J calls plus clone size are reproduced from that table; the DNA served to infer D and trimming. For this sample there are 150,000 to 200,000 clones; roughly 84% appear just once. The biggest ten clones account for 0.38% of the sample.

The TCR sequence derives from a boy younger than 10 in good health and CMV-seronegative. The sample comprised PBMCs.

The CDR3 in this case is CASSSKNRAGYTF. Read as DNA, the sequence is TGTGCCAGCAGCTCTAAGAACAGGGCCGGCTACACCTTC. The rearrangement joined TRBV9 to TRBJ1-2; a tentative D call is TRBD1 (6 bases match). Including the terminal cysteine and phenylalanine, the CDR3 comprises 13 residues. Only the CDR3 portion is preserved as DNA: 39 bases, with reading frame beginning at the first base. As encoded in the germline V gene, CDR1 is SGDLS while CDR2 is YYNGEE. The V end loses 4 bases and the J end loses 8 bases, and a stretch of 15 bases separates them.